This TCR beta chain was profiled in a study of blood T cell repertoires in COVID-19. In the study's own analysis: Scientists estimated how many nucleated cells there were by amplifying reference gene primers. Generated by immunoSEQ multiplex PCR, the TCRdb table keeps only in-frame clones and is missing some. Clone size and V and J calls were adopted from that table, with D and trimming inferred from the DNA. The profile shows 210,000 or so clones, about four fifths of them singletons. Per the germline V gene, CDR1 is KGHSH and CDR2 is LQKENI. Trimming removed 3 bases at V and 2 bases at J, with 7 bases between. This CDR3 has 13 residues.

The chain employs TRBV18 and TRBJ1-1; no definite D call. The receptor was isolated from a man in his fifties with active or convalescent COVID-19. Sequencing used peripheral blood. The CDR3, as DNA: TGTGCCAGCTCACCCCTTAGAAACACTGAAGCTTTCTTT. It is translated as CASSPLRNTEAFF.